This TCR beta chain was recovered during a study of response to subunit inactivated influenza vaccine. Study-wide findings and caveats: The authors offered the suggestion that each seasonal influenza vaccination recruits few new T cells.

TCRdb used MiXCR to reprocess the RT-PCR reads, holding one entry per CDR3 protein. The sample consists of about 780,000 distinct CDR3 sequences, about 18% of them appearing once. The CDR3 totals 17 residues. The V gene end was trimmed by 5 bases and the J gene end by 4 bases; junction bases not matched to a gene: 10. Germline CDR1 is MDHEN and CDR2 is SYDVKM. To note about this clonotype: What it binds is unknown.

This sequence joins TRBV28 and TRBJ1-4; 10 bases align to TRBD1. This TCR was sampled from a man between 50 and 59 years old who received an inactivated influenza vaccine. The specimen comprised PBMCs from blood, sampled 4 to 6 days after vaccination. The CDR3 loop reads CASSPGQGWGFNEKLFF. Here the CDR3 DNA reads TGTGCCAGCAGTCCGGGACAGGGGTGGGGGTTTAATGAAAAACTGTTTTTT.